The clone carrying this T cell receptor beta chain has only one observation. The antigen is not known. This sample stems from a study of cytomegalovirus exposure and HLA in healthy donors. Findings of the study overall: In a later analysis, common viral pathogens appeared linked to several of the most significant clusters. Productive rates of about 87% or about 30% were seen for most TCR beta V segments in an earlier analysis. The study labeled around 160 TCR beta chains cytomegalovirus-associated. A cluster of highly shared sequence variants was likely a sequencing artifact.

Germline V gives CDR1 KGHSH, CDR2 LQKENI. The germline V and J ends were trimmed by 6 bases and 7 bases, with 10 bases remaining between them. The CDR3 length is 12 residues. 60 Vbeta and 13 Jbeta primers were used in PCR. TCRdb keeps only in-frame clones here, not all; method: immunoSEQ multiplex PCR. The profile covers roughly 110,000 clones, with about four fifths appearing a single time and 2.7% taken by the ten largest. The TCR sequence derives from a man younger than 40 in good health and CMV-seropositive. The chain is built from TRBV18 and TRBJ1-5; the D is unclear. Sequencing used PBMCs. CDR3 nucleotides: TGTGCCAGCTCCCCAGTCCCACAGCCCCAGCATTTT. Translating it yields CASSPVPQPQHF.